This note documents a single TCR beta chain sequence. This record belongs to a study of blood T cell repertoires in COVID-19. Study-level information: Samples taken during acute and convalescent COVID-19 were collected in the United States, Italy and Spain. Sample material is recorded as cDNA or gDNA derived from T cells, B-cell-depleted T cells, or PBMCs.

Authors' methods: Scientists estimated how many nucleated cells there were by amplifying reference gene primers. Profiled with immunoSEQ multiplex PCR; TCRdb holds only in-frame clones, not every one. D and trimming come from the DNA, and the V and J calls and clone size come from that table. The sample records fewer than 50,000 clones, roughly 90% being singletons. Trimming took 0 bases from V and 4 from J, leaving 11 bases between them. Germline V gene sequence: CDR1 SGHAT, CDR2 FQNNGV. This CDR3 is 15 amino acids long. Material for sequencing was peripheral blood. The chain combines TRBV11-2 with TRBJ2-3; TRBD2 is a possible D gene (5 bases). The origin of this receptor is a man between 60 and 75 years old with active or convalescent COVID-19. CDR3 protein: CASSLDSTRADTQYF. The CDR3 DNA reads TGTGCCAGCAGCTTAGATTCAACTAGAGCAGATACGCAGTATTTT.